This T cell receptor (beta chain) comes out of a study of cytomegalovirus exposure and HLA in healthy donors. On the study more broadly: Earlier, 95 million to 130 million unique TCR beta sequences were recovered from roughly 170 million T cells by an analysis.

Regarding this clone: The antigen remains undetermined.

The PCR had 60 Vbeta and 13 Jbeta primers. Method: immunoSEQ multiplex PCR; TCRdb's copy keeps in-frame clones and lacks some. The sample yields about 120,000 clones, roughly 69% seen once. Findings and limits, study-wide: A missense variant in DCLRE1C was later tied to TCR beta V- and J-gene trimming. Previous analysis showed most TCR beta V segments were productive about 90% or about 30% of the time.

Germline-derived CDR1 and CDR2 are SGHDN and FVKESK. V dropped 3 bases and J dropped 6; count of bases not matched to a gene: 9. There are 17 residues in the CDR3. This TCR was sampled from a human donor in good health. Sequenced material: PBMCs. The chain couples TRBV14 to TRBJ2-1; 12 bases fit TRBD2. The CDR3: CASSQSPGLAGSNEQFF. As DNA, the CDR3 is TGTGCCAGCAGCCAGTCTCCGGGACTAGCGGGCAGCAATGAGCAGTTCTTC.